This entry is about one TCR beta chain. Its antigen is unknown. The record originates from a study of T cell responses to AZD1222 COVID-19 vaccine. Clones were sequenced by immunoSEQ multiplex PCR, and TCRdb holds only the in-frame ones, with some missing. The sample includes about 120,000 clones, 70% to 90% of them seen just once. Study findings and constraints: Baseline serology detected seropositivity in only 5 or 6 AZD1222 recipients.

Germline V gene sequence: CDR1 SGHAT, CDR2 FQNNGV. Trimming took 0 bases from V and 1 from J, leaving 10 bases between them. The CDR3 consists of 15 residues. The chain is built from TRBV11-2 and TRBJ2-7; D is possibly TRBD2 (6 bases). This sequence was found in an adult in good health. The input for sequencing was peripheral blood, taken on day 0 of AZD1222 vaccination. CDR3 sequence (DNA): TGTGCCAGCAGCTTAGACGGGACTGGTTCCTACGAGCAGTACTTC. Protein sequence: CASSLDGTGSYEQYF.